The rows below give T cell receptor beta chains drawn from one sample of a study of T cell repertoires in aging, cancer and after chemotherapy. TCRdb re-derived calls from the multiplex PCR reads in MiXCR, one entry per CDR3 protein. The table shows 5,000 to 6,500 distinct CDR3 sequences, with approximately 38% occurring only once. The sequenced sample consisted of blood. The receptor source for this set is a human donor with a blood cancer. The CDR3 runs from the conserved cysteine through the conserved F or W. The D gene is left open where the match is weak. Rows give clone size only sometimes, using once, few, many, or a class for an expanded clone.

V gene	clone size	D gene	J gene	CDR3 DNA	CDR3 protein
TRBV7-9	NA	TRBD2	TRBJ2-2	TGTGCCACGGGACTAGCGGACAACACCGGGGAGCTGTTTTTT	CATGLADNTGELFF
TRBV19	few	NA	TRBJ2-1	TGTGCCAGTAGTAGAAGGGGGGGAGATGAGCAGTTCTTC	CASSRRGGDEQFF
TRBV12-3/TRBV12-4	NA	NA	TRBJ1-5	TGTGCCAGCAATCTCCAAGGGCAGCCCCAGCATTTT	CASNLQGQPQHF
TRBV20-1	NA	TRBD2	TRBJ2-3	TGCAGTGCTAGAGATCTTAGCGGGAGGGCCTGGTCAGATACGCAGTATTTT	CSARDLSGRAWSDTQYF
TRBV12-3/TRBV12-4	NA	NA	TRBJ2-6	TGTGCCAGCATCCCCGGCGGGGCCAACGTCCTGACTTTC	CASIPGGANVLTF
TRBV7-6	NA	NA	TRBJ2-3	TGTGCCAGCAGCCTAGGGGGGGGAGGTGGGACAGATACGCAGTATTTT	CASSLGGGGGTDTQYF
TRBV20-1	NA	TRBD2	TRBJ2-1	TGCAGTGCCACACCTAGCGGGAGTTTCGACAATGAGCAGTTCTTC	CSATPSGSFDNEQFF
TRBV6-5	NA	NA	TRBJ2-3	TGTGCCAGCAGATTAGGACCAGTAGATACGCAGTATTTT	CASRLGPVDTQYF
TRBV10-3	NA	NA	TRBJ2-3	TGTGCCAGCACGGGTCGACCTGCCACAGATACGCAGTATTTT	CASTGRPATDTQYF
TRBV27	large	TRBD1	TRBJ2-7	TGTGCCAGCAGTCTTCGGAACAGGGGGCGTAACGAGCAGTACTTC	CASSLRNRGRNEQYF
TRBV11-1	NA	TRBD1	TRBJ2-7	TGTGCCAGCAGCGGGACACAGGGGCGAGGGGGTTACGAGCAGTACTTC	CASSGTQGRGGYEQYF
TRBV20-1	NA	NA	TRBJ2-7	TGCAGTGCCTCCCAAGTATACGAGCAGTACTTC	CSASQVYEQYF
TRBV29-1	NA	NA	TRBJ2-5	TGCAGCGTTGAAGAATCGGGCCAAGAGACCCAGTACTTC	CSVEESGQETQYF
TRBV27	NA	NA	TRBJ1-5	TGTGCCAGCAGACCCCAGGGACCCAGCAATCAGCCCCAGCATTTT	CASRPQGPSNQPQHF
TRBV27	NA	NA	TRBJ2-7	TGTGCCAGCAGCATGGCCGGTACCTACGAGCAGTACTTC	CASSMAGTYEQYF
TRBV27	NA	NA	TRBJ2-2	TGTGCCAGCAGTACTATCGGGACTGCGAACACCGGGGAGCTGTTTTTT	CASSTIGTANTGELFF
TRBV27	NA	NA	TRBJ2-2	TGTGCCAGCAGTAACACGGAGGGGCTAGACCCTCAGAACACCGGGGAGCTGTTTTTT	CASSNTEGLDPQNTGELFF
TRBV30	few	NA	TRBJ2-1	TGTGCCTGGAGTGTGACCGGGAATGAGCAGTTCTTC	CAWSVTGNEQFF
TRBV12-3/TRBV12-4	once	NA	TRBJ2-1	TGTGCCAGCAGTTCCTCGCGGGGAGTGAGGCTAGCCTCCTACAATGAGCAGTTCTTC	CASSSSRGVRLASYNEQFF
TRBV12-3/TRBV12-4	few	NA	TRBJ1-1	TGTGCCAGCAGTTCCGAGACGCGGAACACTGAAGCTTTCTTT	CASSSETRNTEAFF